This is a list of T cell receptor beta chains from one sample in a study of blood T cell repertoires in COVID-19. Clones were read by immunoSEQ multiplex PCR, and TCRdb kept only the in-frame ones, dropping some. The data hold around 150,000 clones, with about 83% observed a single time. The sample was peripheral blood. The receptors derive from a middle-aged woman with acute or convalescent COVID-19. Both conserved end residues are part of each CDR3. D genes are given only for firm matches. Part of the rows lack a size; the others show once, few, many or a class for expanded clones.

clone_size d_call j_call v_call cdr3_nt cdr3_aa
NA NA TRBJ2-5 TRBV5-5 TGTGCCAGCAGCTTACAGGGTATGCGAGAGACCCAGTACTTC CASSLQGMRETQYF
NA TRBD2 TRBJ2-1 TRBV5-1 TGCGCCAGCAGCTTGGCTTTGACTAGCGGATACAATGAGCAGTTCTTC CASSLALTSGYNEQFF
NA TRBD2 TRBJ2-3 TRBV10-2 TGCGCCAGCACGGTAGCGGGACGCACAGATACGCAGTATTTT CASTVAGRTDTQYF
once NA TRBJ1-2 TRBV19 TGTGCCAGTAGCCCCAGCGGGGGAAGGAATATAGGCTACACCTTC CASSPSGGRNIGYTF
NA TRBD2 TRBJ2-1 TRBV14 TGTGCCAGCAGCCAAGAGCGGGGGGGGGCTAGGAATGAGCAGTTCTTC CASSQERGGARNEQFF
NA NA TRBJ2-6 TRBV28 TGTGCCAGCAGCTCTAGGGGCGCTGGGGCCAACGTCCTGACTTTC CASSSRGAGANVLTF
NA NA TRBJ1-1 TRBV7-9 TGTGCCAGCAGCTCAACGTCAGGGATACCTGAAGCTTTCTTT CASSSTSGIPEAFF
NA TRBD2 TRBJ2-7 TRBV5-1 TGCGCCAGCAGCTCCCTAGCGGGAGAATCCTACGAGCAGTACTTC CASSSLAGESYEQYF
NA NA TRBJ1-5 TRBV7-2 TGTGCCAGCACGCCCGGCGGGAGCAATCAGCCCCAGCATTTT CASTPGGSNQPQHF
NA NA TRBJ1-2 TRBV20-1 TGCAGTGCTAGAACGACAGATGGCTACACCTTC CSARTTDGYTF
NA NA TRBJ1-1 TRBV6-2/TRBV6-3 TGTGCCAGCAGTCGCGACAGCCCAGTTTCTGAAGCTTTCTTT CASSRDSPVSEAFF
NA TRBD1 TRBJ2-1 TRBV29-1 TGCAGCGTGAGAGACAGGGACGGTGAGCAGTTCTTC CSVRDRDGEQFF
NA TRBD2 TRBJ2-3 TRBV5-1 TGCGCCAGCAGCTTGAGCCGGGGGGGCGGCACAGATACGCAGTATTTT CASSLSRGGGTDTQYF
few NA TRBJ1-2 TRBV30 TGTGCCTGGAATCTAGATGGCTACACCTTC CAWNLDGYTF
NA NA TRBJ1-1 TRBV19 TGTGCCAGTAGTATCTGGGACTCCGAAGCTTTCTTT CASSIWDSEAFF
once NA TRBJ2-2 TRBV27 TGTGCCAGCCGTATAAGGGGGGGCACCGGGGAGCTGTTTTTT CASRIRGGTGELFF
NA TRBD1 TRBJ1-1 TRBV19 TGTGCCAGTAGTCATCGACAGGGGAGCACTGAAGCTTTCTTT CASSHRQGSTEAFF
NA NA TRBJ1-5 TRBV27 TGTGCCAGCAGTCCCACGGAGCCAGGGCGACAGCCCCAGCATTTT CASSPTEPGRQPQHF
NA NA TRBJ1-5 TRBV19 TGTGCCAGTAGTAGAGACGTGGAGCGGCTCCAGCATTTT CASSRDVERLQHF
NA TRBD1 TRBJ1-3 TRBV7-6 TGTGCCAGCAGCCGGACAGGTTTACCTGGAAACACCATATATTTT CASSRTGLPGNTIYF
NA NA TRBJ1-2 TRBV29-1 TGCAGCGTTGAAGATCCTGGGCAGGGAAGGACCTTC CSVEDPGQGRTF
NA NA TRBJ1-2 TRBV5-8 TGTGCCAGCAGCTCCCCACAGGGCAGGGGCTACACCTTC CASSSPQGRGYTF
few TRBD1 TRBJ2-3 TRBV6-2/TRBV6-3 TGTGCCAGCAGTTCACAGGGGGGCACAGATACGCAGTATTTT CASSSQGGTDTQYF
NA NA TRBJ1-1 TRBV19 TGTGCCAGTAGTTTACAGGGCGGGAACACTGAAGCTTTCTTT CASSLQGGNTEAFF
NA NA TRBJ2-3 TRBV6-2/TRBV6-3 TGTGCCAGCAGTCTAGGAAATACGCAGTATTTT CASSLGNTQYF
few NA TRBJ1-1 TRBV28 TGTGCCAGCAGTTTAGGGACTAGAGTAGCTGAAGCTTTCTTT CASSLGTRVAEAFF
NA NA TRBJ2-7 TRBV11-2 TGTGCCAGCAGCTTAATCGCAGGGAACCACGAGCAGTACTTC CASSLIAGNHEQYF
NA NA TRBJ2-5 TRBV3-1/TRBV3-2 TGTGCCAGCAGCCGAAAGGGGCCCCCCATTGAAGAGACCCAGTACTTC CASSRKGPPIEETQYF
NA NA TRBJ2-7 TRBV6-2/TRBV6-3 TGTGCCAGCAACCCACAGGAGGGGACCTACGAGCAGTACTTC CASNPQEGTYEQYF
NA NA TRBJ1-1 TRBV4-1 TGCGCCAGCAGCCAAGGGTACGGTGAGGTCACTGAAGCTTTCTTT CASSQGYGEVTEAFF
NA NA TRBJ1-1 TRBV6-4 TGTGCCAGCAGTGAAGAAGGGGGGGGGAACACTGAAGCTTTCTTT CASSEEGGGNTEAFF
NA TRBD1 TRBJ2-1 TRBV7-8 TGTGCCAGCAGCTTAGAGACAGGGGGCTACAATGAGCAGTTCTTC CASSLETGGYNEQFF
NA TRBD1 TRBJ1-5 TRBV9 TGTGCCAGCAGCGTAGAGGACAGGGTGGGTCGGAGCAATCAGCCCCAGCATTTT CASSVEDRVGRSNQPQHF
NA TRBD2 TRBJ2-2 TRBV6-2/TRBV6-3 TGTGCCAGCAGCAGCGGGAGCACCGGGGAGCTGTTTTTT CASSSGSTGELFF
NA NA TRBJ1-2 TRBV28 TGTGCCAGCACAAAAAGCCCTTATGGCTACACCTTC CASTKSPYGYTF
NA TRBD1 TRBJ1-1 TRBV6-2/TRBV6-3 TGTGCCAGCAGTTACTTCCGGACAGGGGAGGAAGCTTTCTTT CASSYFRTGEEAFF
NA NA TRBJ1-2 TRBV11-2 TGTGCCAGCAGCCTAGGGATAGCCGAGCCCTATGGCTACACCTTC CASSLGIAEPYGYTF
NA TRBD1 TRBJ1-2 TRBV3-1/TRBV3-2 TGTGCCAGCAGCCAAGATCGACAGGGGGCATTTGGCTACACCTTC CASSQDRQGAFGYTF
NA TRBD1 TRBJ1-2 TRBV28 TGTGCCAGCAGTTCTCCCGGGACAGGGGTTGCGGGTGGCTACACCTTC CASSSPGTGVAGGYTF
few TRBD1 TRBJ2-5 TRBV4-1 TGCGCCAGCAGCCAAGTGGCACAGGGGTGGGGGGAGACCCAGTACTTC CASSQVAQGWGETQYF
NA TRBD1 TRBJ2-1 TRBV7-8 TGTGCCAGCAGCCTAATGGCGGGACAGGGGAACAATGAGCAGTTCTTC CASSLMAGQGNNEQFF
NA NA TRBJ1-2 TRBV19 TGTGCCAGTAGTATGGGCCAGGGTAGCGGCTACACCTTC CASSMGQGSGYTF
NA NA TRBJ2-1 TRBV29-1 TGCAGCGTTGAGGAGGGAGGATGGAATGAGCAGTTCTTC CSVEEGGWNEQFF
NA TRBD1 TRBJ1-3 TRBV7-2 TGTGCCAGCAGCTTAGCGGGCGGGACAGGGGGAAACACCATATATTTT CASSLAGGTGGNTIYF
NA TRBD1 TRBJ1-1 TRBV29-1 TGCAGCTTTCAAACAGGGGACACTGAAGCTTTCTTT CSFQTGDTEAFF
NA TRBD1 TRBJ1-2 TRBV30 TGTGCCTGGAGTCCGACCGGGACAGGGTATGGCTACACCTTC CAWSPTGTGYGYTF
NA NA TRBJ2-3 TRBV9 TGTGCCAGCAGCGCAGAGGATGCTAGCACAGATACGCAGTATTTT CASSAEDASTDTQYF
NA TRBD1 TRBJ1-2 TRBV19 TGTGCCAGCAGGGACAGCTATGGCTACACCTTC CASRDSYGYTF
NA TRBD1 TRBJ2-1 TRBV5-1 TGCGCCAGCAGCTTGCGTGCGGACAGGGGTTTCGATGAGCAGTTCTTC CASSLRADRGFDEQFF
NA TRBD1 TRBJ1-2 TRBV18 TGTGCCAGCTCACCTCTACAGGGGAGAATTCCCCACGGAAACTATGGCTACACCTTC CASSPLQGRIPHGNYGYTF